The following is a T cell receptor (beta chain) sequence with its context. The method was immunoSEQ multiplex PCR; TCRdb's version includes in-frame clones alone and lacks a portion of them. The table includes 28,000 or so clones, 88% detected once. The data originate from a study of T cell changes during pregnancy in multiple sclerosis. The germline gives CDR1 PRHDT, CDR2 FYEKMQ (reference sequence). Trimming removed 2 bases at V and 0 bases at J, with 3 bases between. CDR3 length: 13 residues. The source was CD8+ T cells from peripheral blood mononuclear cells, collected in the second trimester of pregnancy. The TCR originated in a female donor with multiple sclerosis, enrolled in a pregnancy study. This chain uses TRBV13 with TRBJ2-3; D is uncertain. CDR3 protein: CASSLTSTDTQYF. The CDR3 DNA follows: TGTGCCAGCAGCTTAACAAGCACAGATACGCAGTATTTT.